The 16 T cell receptor beta chains below come from one sample, sequenced in a study of OX40 agonist ivuxolimab in advanced cancers. Method: immunoSEQ multiplex PCR; TCRdb's copy keeps in-frame clones and lacks some. The repertoire has about 100,000 clones, approximately 90% of them found once; the top ten carry under 0.65%. The sequences come from CD4+ or CD8+ T cells sorted from blood, collected in a trial of the OX40 agonist ivuxolimab. The receptors were sampled from an adult with an advanced solid tumor such as melanoma, head and neck, liver or kidney cancer.

V and J are TRBV30 and TRBJ1-4; 8 bases are a match to TRBD1. The CDR3 has 15 amino acids. In germline, CDR1 is GTSNPN, CDR2 SVGIG (reference sequence). The V gene end was trimmed by 2 bases and the J gene end by 6 bases; junction bases not matched to a gene: 8. The CDR3 DNA reads TGTGCCTGGAGTAAGGGACAGGCGGGTGATGAAAAACTGTTTTTT. Protein sequence: CAWSKGQAGDEKLFF.

The chain couples TRBV4-2 to TRBJ2-3, with 7 bases lining up with TRBD1. Germline V gene lookup returns CDR1 LGHNA and CDR2 YNFKEQ. J was trimmed by 6 bases and V by 2 bases; bases with no gene match: 14. CDR3 length equals 17 residues. CDR3 protein: CASSQPTGTDISDTQYF. CDR3 nucleotide sequence: TGTGCCAGCAGCCAACCAACCGGGACAGACATTAGTGATACGCAGTATTTT.

The chain recombines TRBV7-9 with TRBJ2-2, with 7 bases fitting TRBD2. The ends lost 1 base at V and 5 bases at J; junction bases unmatched: 7. Germline loops: CDR1 SEHNR, CDR2 FQNEAQ (reference sequence). The CDR3 sequence is 16 residues long. The CDR3 protein is CASSLGGTKRTGELFF. DNA for the CDR3: TGTGCCAGCAGCTTAGGTGGGACTAAGCGAACCGGGGAGCTGTTTTTT.

The chain links TRBV28 to TRBJ1-1, with 9 bases that match TRBD1. The CDR3 sequence is 16 residues long. CDR1 is MDHEN, CDR2 SYDVKM, per germline. V lost 7 bases to trimming and J lost 3 bases; unmatched junction nucleotides: 12. In DNA form, the CDR3 reads TGTGCCAGCAAACACCCGGGACAGGGCTGGGACACTGAAGCTTTCTTT. It translates to CASKHPGQGWDTEAFF.

The J gene is TRBJ2-6, the V gene TRBV28; D call uncertain. Per germline, CDR1 MDHEN and CDR2 SYDVKM. CDR3 length: 15 residues. The V end lost 4 bases, the J end lost 2 bases, and 9 bases lay between the germline ends. CDR3 DNA: TGTGCCAGCAGTTCCCCCGAGGCTGGGGCCAACGTCCTGACTTTC. Translation: CASSSPEAGANVLTF.

The V call is TRBV9, the J call TRBJ2-2; maybe TRBD2 (6 bases). Trimming stripped 4 bases from V and 0 bases from J, with 13 bases between. Per germline, CDR1 SGDLS and CDR2 YYNGEE. CDR3 length: 16 amino acids. The CDR3 loop reads CASSPRGTANTGELFF. CDR3 sequence (DNA): TGTGCCAGCAGCCCCCGCGGGACTGCGAACACCGGGGAGCTGTTTTTT.

V gene TRBV6-1 combines with J gene TRBJ2-2; D unresolved. V lost 8 bases and J lost 3, with 16 bases in between. Germline V gives CDR1 MNHNS, CDR2 SASEGT. The length of the CDR3 is 15 residues. The CDR3 sequence: CASRPLWLDTGELFF. The CDR3 bases are TGTGCCAGCCGCCCCCTGTGGCTAGACACCGGGGAGCTGTTTTTT.

The V gene is TRBV6-5, the J gene TRBJ2-7, with a possible D match to TRBD2 (5 bases). The V gene lost 1 base and the J gene lost 0 bases, with 13 bases spanning the gap. CDR1 and CDR2 (germline): MNHEY, SVGAGI. The CDR3 extends over 16 amino acids. CDR3 protein: CASSYLSGATSYEQYF. For the CDR3, the DNA is TGTGCCAGCAGTTACTTAAGCGGCGCCACCTCCTACGAGCAGTACTTC.

This rearrangement joins TRBV11-3 to TRBJ1-1; unclear D gene. CDR1 and CDR2 (germline): SGHNT, YENEEA. Trimming removed 5 bases from V and 1 base from J, with 11 bases in between. This CDR3 has 14 residues. CDR3: CASSLDRQNTEAFF. The CDR3 DNA is TGTGCCAGCAGCCTCGACCGACAGAACACTGAAGCTTTCTTT.

This clone was recorded only once. The CDR3 here is CASSRGTGVTGNTIYF. CDR3 coding DNA: TGTGCCAGTAGTAGGGGGACAGGGGTTACCGGAAACACCATATATTTT. The chain uses TRBV19 and TRBJ1-3; TRBD1 aligns across 10 bases. V was clipped by 4 bases and J by 4 bases; unmatched bases: 7. The V gene's germline CDR1 is LNHDA and CDR2 SQIVND (reference sequence). The CDR3 spans 16 residues.

The chain links TRBV14 to TRBJ2-3; a possible D gene is TRBD1 (5 bases). Trimming took 4 bases from V and 9 from J, leaving 11 bases between them. Germline V gene data show CDR1 as SGHDN and CDR2 as FVKESK. This CDR3 comprises 12 residues. CDR3 nucleotides: TGTGCCAGCAGCCGTAAGGGGCGGACGCAGTATTTT. Amino acids: CASSRKGRTQYF.

This clone is a singleton in its sample. The J gene is TRBJ1-6, the V gene TRBV27; D ambiguous. Germline lookup yields CDR1 MNHEY and CDR2 SMNVEV (reference sequence). The CDR3 extends over 14 amino acids. V was shortened by 6 bases and J by 10 bases, with 16 bases between the two germline ends. In nucleotides, the CDR3 is TGTGCCAGCAGGACCGGGTCGTGGGGATCACCCCTCCACTTT. Translating it yields CASRTGSWGSPLHF.

The CDR3 region is CASSTQGGKNIQYF. The CDR3 DNA sequence: TGTGCCAGTAGTACCCAGGGGGGAAAAAACATTCAGTACTTC. The rearrangement links TRBV19 to TRBJ2-4, with D perhaps matching TRBD1 (7 bases). V was pared by 4 bases and J by 4 bases, with 11 bases between. The CDR3 runs 14 residues. Germline CDR1 LNHDA, CDR2 SQIVND (reference sequence).

This clone appeared a single time. This chain uses TRBV28 with TRBJ1-2; D not certain. The CDR3 consists of 13 residues. V was pared by 7 bases and J by 7 bases, with 16 bases between. Germline V gene data show CDR1 as MDHEN and CDR2 as SYDVKM. The CDR3 nucleotides read TGTGCCAGCAAATCAACGGGAATTATTGGCTACACCTTC. It codes for CASKSTGIIGYTF.

The V gene is TRBV13, the J gene TRBJ1-5; a possible D gene is TRBD1 (6 bases). The CDR3 spans 17 residues. V lost 0 bases to trimming and J lost 1 base, with 13 bases between them. From germline, CDR1 is PRHDT and CDR2 FYEKMQ (reference sequence). The CDR3 DNA follows: TGTGCCAGCAGCTTAGGGGGGGGGCGTCGGAGCAATCAGCCCCAGCATTTT. As protein: CASSLGGGRRSNQPQHF.

The chain has TRBV19 and TRBJ1-1, with TRBD1 as a possible D gene (6 bases). The CDR3 sequence is 16 residues long. Germline V gene lookup returns CDR1 LNHDA and CDR2 SQIVND (reference sequence). V was cut by 6 bases and J by 0 bases, with 17 bases left in between. The CDR3 is CASSGTKVGLNTEAFF. The DNA of the CDR3 is TGTGCCAGTAGCGGGACAAAGGTCGGATTGAACACTGAAGCTTTCTTT.